What follows are 28 T cell receptor beta chains derived from one specimen sequenced in a study of blood T cell repertoires in COVID-19. Generated by immunoSEQ multiplex PCR, the TCRdb table keeps only in-frame clones and is missing some. The sample shows about 94,000 clones, 65% to 85% of them seen only once. Input material: peripheral blood. These receptors were obtained from a man in his sixties or seventies with COVID-19, enrolled during active disease.

The gene calls are TRBV3-1 (or the pseudogene TRBV3-2) and TRBJ1-1; D is ambiguous. CDR1 is LGHDT, CDR2 YNNKEL, per germline (reference sequence). There are 13 residues in the CDR3. Trimming cost V 5 bases and J 7 bases, with 14 bases left between them. This CDR3 is CASSDDGGFEAFF. The DNA for the CDR3 is TGTGCCAGCAGCGACGACGGCGGCTTTGAAGCTTTCTTT.

V gene TRBV4-2 combines with J gene TRBJ1-2, with TRBD1 as a possible D gene (5 bases). Germline V CDR1 and CDR2: LGHNA, YNFKEQ. Trimming took off 1 base at V and 6 bases at J, with 9 bases between the two ends. This CDR3 has 13 amino acids. The CDR3 sequence: CASSQVGGDGYTF. In nucleotides, the CDR3 is TGTGCCAGCAGCCAAGTAGGAGGGGATGGCTACACCTTC.

The chain employs TRBV9 and TRBJ2-1, with 13 bases matching TRBD2. J was trimmed by 9 bases and V by 2 bases; bases with no gene match: 8. Germline V gene data show CDR1 as SGDLS and CDR2 as YYNGEE. The CDR3 sequence is 16 residues long. The CDR3 loop reads CASSVKLAGGPAEQFF. CDR3 in DNA: TGTGCCAGCAGCGTTAAACTAGCGGGGGGGCCAGCTGAGCAGTTCTTC.

The chain combines TRBV3-1 (or the pseudogene TRBV3-2) with TRBJ2-3, with 7 bases fitting TRBD2. Germline V gene lookup returns CDR1 LGHDT and CDR2 YNNKEL (reference sequence). V gave up 0 bases and J gave up 8 bases; unmatched junction bases: 8. There are 15 residues in the CDR3. CDR3 amino acids: CASSQDRTSEGTQYF. CDR3 DNA: TGTGCCAGCAGCCAAGATCGGACTAGTGAGGGTACGCAGTATTTT.

The chain recombines TRBV7-2 with TRBJ2-7, with 9 bases fitting TRBD2. The junction had 3 bases not matched to a gene; V was cut back by 6 bases and J by 3 bases. Per germline, CDR1 SGHTA and CDR2 FQGNSA. This CDR3 region has 13 residues. CDR3 sequence reads: CASRPSGNYEQYF. The CDR3 bases are TGTGCCAGCAGGCCTAGCGGGAACTACGAGCAGTACTTC.

The V gene is TRBV4-3, the J gene TRBJ1-2; a weak D match, TRBD1 (6 bases). The germline V gene has CDR1 LGHNA and CDR2 YSLEER. The V and J ends lost 1 base and 7 bases respectively, with 16 bases between them. The CDR3 has 15 amino acids. The CDR3: CASSQGPYGGSGYTF. CDR3 nucleotides: TGCGCCAGCAGCCAAGGGCCGTATGGGGGCTCTGGCTACACCTTC.

The V call is TRBV6-5, the J call TRBJ1-6; 7 positions agree with TRBD1. Germline loops: CDR1 MNHEY, CDR2 SVGAGI. The CDR3 is 15 amino acids. V gave up 5 bases and J gave up 3 bases; unmatched junction bases: 4. DNA of the CDR3: TGTGCCAGCAGTACGCGACAGGGCTATAATTCACCCCTCCACTTT. It codes for CASSTRQGYNSPLHF.

The V gene is TRBV14, the J gene TRBJ2-3; possible D gene TRBD2, 7 bases. Germline V gene sequence: CDR1 SGHDN, CDR2 FVKESK. The CDR3 consists of 16 residues. Trimming left V 1 base short and J 2 bases short, with 13 bases between. CDR3 in amino acids: CASSQVGGAITDTQYF. For the CDR3, the DNA is TGTGCCAGCAGCCAAGTGGGGGGGGCCATCACAGATACGCAGTATTTT.

This clone was detected a few times. The chain recombines TRBV28 with TRBJ1-5; D uncertain. V lost 6 bases and J 5 bases, leaving 17 bases between the germline ends. Germline CDR1 MDHEN, CDR2 SYDVKM. The CDR3 totals 15 residues. The CDR3 here is CASRPSNELYQPQHF. In DNA, the CDR3 is TGTGCCAGCAGACCGTCCAACGAGCTGTATCAGCCCCAGCATTTT.

This clone has more than one count but fewer than ten. J is TRBJ2-7 and V is TRBV10-1; D is perhaps TRBD1 (6 bases). Between the trimmed V and J ends, which lost 5 bases and 7 bases, there was a span of 12 bases. This CDR3 comprises 12 residues. Germline V gene sequence: CDR1 WNHNN, CDR2 SYGVQD (reference sequence). The CDR3 coding sequence is TGCGCCAGCAGTCACAGGGTGAGAGAGCAGTACTTC. This sequence encodes CASSHRVREQYF.

The CDR3 spells CASSEPFRETQYF. The CDR3 DNA follows: TGTGCCAGCAGTGAACCGTTCAGGGAGACCCAGTACTTC. This sequence joins TRBV2 and TRBJ2-5, with D hard to call. Trimming stripped 2 bases from V and 5 bases from J, with 9 bases between. This CDR3 spans 13 amino acids. Germline assignment: CDR1 SNHLY and CDR2 FYNNEI.

The chain carries TRBV10-3 and TRBJ1-6; 8 bases map to TRBD1. The ends lost 5 bases at V and 4 bases at J; junction bases unmatched: 10. The CDR3 runs to 17 residues. Germline assignment: CDR1 ENHRY and CDR2 SYGVKD. CDR3 sequence (DNA): TGTGCCATCAGTCGGACAGGGCCCTCCTCATATAATTCACCCCTCCACTTT. It yields the protein CAISRTGPSSYNSPLHF.

V usage is TRBV19 and J usage is TRBJ2-3; 12 bases fit TRBD2. V lost 9 bases to trimming and J lost 6 bases; unmatched junction nucleotides: 4. CDR1 LNHDA and CDR2 SQIVND come from the germline V gene (reference sequence). The CDR3 loop spans 13 amino acids. The CDR3 DNA reads TGTGCCAGCCAACTAGCGGGGGGCGATACGCAGTATTTT. Translating gives CASQLAGGDTQYF.

This chain uses TRBV28 with TRBJ1-1; D possibly corresponds to TRBD1 (6 bases). Trimming removed 5 bases at V and 7 bases at J, with 20 bases between. Germline CDR1 is MDHEN and CDR2 is SYDVKM. The CDR3 is 15 residues long. CDR3 bases: TGTGCCAGCAGTCCTACAACAGGGATTTATGATGAAGCTTTCTTT. Protein sequence: CASSPTTGIYDEAFF.

The chain couples TRBV6-2 or TRBV6-3 to TRBJ2-7; the D gene is possibly TRBD1 (6 bases). The CDR3 extends over 15 amino acids. Trimming cost V 2 bases and J 0 bases, with 11 bases left between them. Looked up from germline, CDR1 is MNHEY and CDR2 is SVGEGT. CDR3 in amino acids: CASSYALQGSYEQYF. CDR3 in DNA: TGTGCCAGCAGTTACGCGCTACAGGGCTCCTACGAGCAGTACTTC.

This chain uses TRBV7-6 with TRBJ2-1; TRBD2 might be the D (5 bases). The CDR3 contains 16 residues. V was shortened by 4 bases and J by 10 bases, with 23 bases between the two germline ends. Germline lookup yields CDR1 SGHVS and CDR2 FNYEAQ. The CDR3 DNA reads TGTGCCAGCAGCTACGGAGGACGGGGTAATTCACCCGAGCAGTTCTTC. Translation: CASSYGGRGNSPEQFF.

For the CDR3, the DNA is TGCGCCAGCAGACTGGGCAGGGGGTCTGGGGCCAACGTCCTGACTTTC. Amino acids: CASRLGRGSGANVLTF. V is TRBV5-1 and J is TRBJ2-6; TRBD1 agrees at 7 bases. This CDR3 region has 16 residues. J gave up 1 base and V 5 bases, and 6 bases lay outside the gene matches. From germline, CDR1 is SGHRS and CDR2 YFSETQ.

V usage is TRBV27 and J usage is TRBJ1-1; D is unresolved. The germline V gene has CDR1 MNHEY and CDR2 SMNVEV (reference sequence). V gave up 4 bases and J gave up 3 bases, with 21 bases separating them. The CDR3 runs to 17 residues. The CDR3 DNA sequence: TGTGCCAGCAGTTCCAGACGGACTTGGGATACGGACACTGAAGCTTTCTTT. Residues: CASSSRRTWDTDTEAFF.

This chain connects TRBV11-1 to TRBJ2-5; D remains ambiguous. V dropped 1 base and J dropped 2 bases, with 8 bases sitting between them. The length of the CDR3 is 14 residues. Germline V lookup: CDR1 SGHAT, CDR2 FQDESV (reference sequence). The CDR3 DNA is TGTGCCAGCAGCTTAGGTATTATACAAGAGACCCAGTACTTC. Encoded protein: CASSLGIIQETQYF.

This clone has a handful of counts. The chain carries TRBV27 and TRBJ2-7; no firm D call. V was pared by 3 bases and J by 1 base, with 16 bases between. CDR1 is MNHEY, CDR2 SMNVEV, per germline (reference sequence). The CDR3 spans 16 residues. The CDR3 loop is CASSFSWRSVSYEQYF. The CDR3 nucleotides are TGTGCCAGCAGTTTCAGCTGGCGGTCTGTTTCCTACGAGCAGTACTTC.

This clone is a singleton in its sample. The rearrangement links TRBV13 to TRBJ1-6; 8 positions agree with TRBD1. V gave up 5 bases and J gave up 11 bases; unmatched junction bases: 8. The CDR3 spans 14 residues. In germline, CDR1 is PRHDT, CDR2 FYEKMQ (reference sequence). The CDR3 is CASSHGQGGTPLHF. Written as DNA, the CDR3 is TGTGCCAGCAGCCATGGACAGGGTGGTACACCCCTCCACTTT.

The rearrangement joins TRBV3-1 (or the pseudogene TRBV3-2) to TRBJ1-5; no clear D. Trimming stripped 0 bases from V and 5 bases from J, with 8 bases between. The CDR3 covers 14 residues. The germline gives CDR1 LGHDT, CDR2 YNNKEL (reference sequence). The CDR3 reads CASSQDGQYQPQHF. The CDR3 nucleotides read TGTGCCAGCAGCCAAGATGGGCAGTATCAGCCCCAGCATTTT.

This chain connects TRBV28 to TRBJ2-7; 9 bases line up with TRBD1. The V gene end was trimmed by 1 base and the J gene end by 5 bases; junction bases not matched to a gene: 6. Germline V lookup: CDR1 MDHEN, CDR2 SYDVKM. The CDR3 length is 15 residues. DNA of the CDR3: TGTGCCAGCAGTTTATTACAGGGGGCGTTCAACGAGCAGTACTTC. Translation: CASSLLQGAFNEQYF.

This chain connects TRBV7-9 to TRBJ2-7; D not certain. The CDR3 totals 11 residues. V gave up 2 bases and J gave up 7 bases, with 6 bases separating them. Germline assignment: CDR1 SEHNR and CDR2 FQNEAQ (reference sequence). DNA for the CDR3: TGTGCCAGCAGCTTAACGGTGGAGCAGTACTTC. Its protein product is CASSLTVEQYF.

This chain connects TRBV30 to TRBJ1-5; no clear D. This CDR3 is 13 amino acids long. Germline loops: CDR1 GTSNPN, CDR2 SVGIG (reference sequence). V lost 0 bases, J lost 5 bases, and 8 bases lay in between. The CDR3 DNA sequence: TGTGCCTGGAGTGTAAGTTCGGATCAGCCCCAGCATTTT. This gives the protein CAWSVSSDQPQHF.

The V call is TRBV28, the J call TRBJ2-5, with D possibly being TRBD1 (6 bases). V was pared by 5 bases and J by 5 bases, with 15 bases between. This CDR3 spans 14 amino acids. Germline lookup yields CDR1 MDHEN and CDR2 SYDVKM. CDR3 bases: TGTGCCAGCAGTCCTTTGGGGGCCAGGGAGACCCAGTACTTC. Protein: CASSPLGARETQYF.

The chain has TRBV19 and TRBJ1-3; 8 bases align to TRBD1. Losses at the gene ends were 5 bases for V and 3 bases for J; bases not matched to a gene: 6. Per germline, CDR1 LNHDA and CDR2 SQIVND (reference sequence). The length of the CDR3 is 15 residues. CDR3 loop: CASSSRTGFGNTIYF. CDR3 nucleotide sequence: TGTGCCAGTAGTTCCCGGACAGGGTTTGGAAACACCATATATTTT. The whole variable domain, remainder taken from reference TRBV19 and TRBJ1-3, is DGGITQSPKYLFRKEGQNVTLSCEQNLNHDAMYWYRQDPGQGLRLIYYSQIVNDFQKGDIAEGYSVSREKKESFPLTVTSAQKNPTAFYLCASSSRTGFGNTIYFGEGSWLTVV.

V gene TRBV11-3 combines with J gene TRBJ2-1, with D maybe TRBD2 (7 bases). Trimming left V 3 bases short and J 8 bases short, with 17 bases between. The CDR3 totals 15 residues. CDR1 is SGHNT, CDR2 YENEEA, per germline. The CDR3 is CASSLRGQFADEQFF. The DNA for the CDR3 is TGTGCCAGCAGCTTGCGGGGGCAATTCGCCGATGAGCAGTTCTTC. The variable domain in full, with the rest retrieved from reference TRBV11-3 and TRBJ2-1, is EAGVVQSPRYKIIEKKQPVAFWCNPISGHNTLYWYLQNLGQGPELLIRYENEEAVDDSQLPKDRFSAERLKGVDSTLKIQPAELGDSAVYLCASSLRGQFADEQFFGPGTRLTVL.